This TCR beta chain was recorded in a study of T cell clonality in common variable immunodeficiency. Whole-study findings and limits: Common variable immunodeficiency TCR beta sequences reportedly had fewer deletions and N-nucleotide insertions. The cause of increased CVID clonality remains unclear without subpopulation sequencing.

Data came from immunoSEQ multiplex PCR; TCRdb stores just in-frame clones and leaves some out. Recorded here are around 52,000 clones, none singletons. V lost 2 bases, J lost 8 bases, and 7 bases lay in between. Germline V gene sequence: CDR1 GTSNPN, CDR2 SVGIG (reference sequence). This CDR3 contains 11 residues. This clone was seen many times. As yet, its antigen is unknown. The read halts 3 residues ahead of the CDR3 end, with the missing end drawn from the germline J gene. The chain has TRBV30 and TRBJ1-3; D is unresolved. Sequenced input: peripheral blood mononuclear cells. The sequence was collected from a person between 18 and 69 years old in good health. CDR3 sequence: CAWSTRDTIYF. The covered CDR3 bases are TGTGCCTGGAGTACTAGGGACACC.